This T cell receptor (beta chain) was sequenced for a study of T-cell memory formation after mild COVID-19. Study-wide background: Each donor largely had its own TCR clusters. Regarding the study as a whole: The authors left the SARS-CoV-2 specificity of second-wave clones peaking on day 37 unconfirmed.

To note about this clonotype: The antigen is undetermined.

TCRdb reanalysed the 5' RACE reads using MiXCR and keeps one entry per CDR3 protein. Here the sample spans about 280,000 distinct CDR3 sequences, over 7% being singletons. Trimming removed 5 bases at V and 9 bases at J, with 8 bases between. The CDR3 loop spans 11 amino acids. This TCR derives from a man younger than 30 who had mild COVID-19 (a few samples of this study predate the infection). Cell type and time point are not known. This sequence joins TRBV12-3 or TRBV12-4 and TRBJ1-5; D is perhaps TRBD1 (5 bases). The specimen sequenced was PBMCs or a T cell subset sorted from them (not recorded which). CDR3 region: CASSLTGPQHF. The CDR3 DNA sequence: TGTGCCAGCAGTCTTACAGGGCCCCAGCATTTT.